This record concerns one T cell receptor beta chain sequence. Its antigen is unknown. The source of the sample is a study of T cell responses to AZD1222 COVID-19 vaccine. Study-level results: Among those given AZD1222, only six were seropositive at baseline. Among the donors, most were white British and more were female, and clonal diversity was possibly underestimated. Across spike, vaccine-associated CD4 TCRs were found, dominant at 160-218 and 743-854.

Trimming cost V 2 bases and J 4 bases; bases outside gene matches: 7. From germline, CDR1 is GTSNPN and CDR2 SVGIG (reference sequence). CDR3 length: 14 amino acids. Data came from immunoSEQ multiplex PCR; TCRdb stores just in-frame clones and leaves some out. The profile shows 13,000 or so clones, 84% of them singletons. Sequenced material: peripheral blood, taken 28 days after the second AZD1222 dose. The origin of this receptor is an adult who received the AZD1222 COVID-19 vaccine. The V gene is TRBV30, the J gene TRBJ1-1; TRBD1 agrees at 7 bases. CDR3 DNA: TGTGCCTGGAGTACCGGGACAGAGGCCACTGAAGCTTTCTTT. Translation: CAWSTGTEATEAFF.